This passage covers 21 T cell receptor beta chains from one sample sequenced in a study of T cell responses to AZD1222 COVID-19 vaccine. Sequencing was performed with immunoSEQ multiplex PCR; in TCRdb, only in-frame clones are kept and a portion is missing. The data hold 170,000 or so clones, with less than 95% observed a single time. The source material was peripheral blood, sampled on day 0 of AZD1222 vaccination. The receptors here all came from an adult in good health.

This clone was recorded once. The rearrangement links TRBV18 to TRBJ1-1, with a tentative D call TRBD1 (5 bases). The CDR3 is made up of 14 amino acids. Germline V lookup: CDR1 KGHSH, CDR2 LQKENI. Deletions cut 0 bases from V and 7 bases from J, with 12 bases between. As DNA, the CDR3 is TGTGCCAGCTCACCACCGTACAGGCGGAATGAAGCTTTCTTT. Translated: CASSPPYRRNEAFF.

The chain joins TRBV5-4 to TRBJ2-2, with D perhaps matching TRBD1 (6 bases). Trimming took off 10 bases at V and 4 bases at J, with 17 bases between the two ends. The CDR3 has 14 amino acids. Germline assignment: CDR1 SGHNT and CDR2 YYREEE (reference sequence). CDR3 DNA: TGTGCCGCCCAAGGGGGTCGGTCCACCGGGGAGCTGTTTTTT. Protein: CAAQGGRSTGELFF.

The CDR3, as DNA: TGTGCCATCAGTGGTGAGCCGGGGGCCTCACCCCTCCACTTT. It encodes CAISGEPGASPLHF. The chain uses TRBV10-3 and TRBJ1-6; D is perhaps TRBD1 (6 bases). Germline CDR1 is ENHRY and CDR2 is SYGVKD. The V gene lost 4 bases and the J gene lost 10 bases, with 14 bases spanning the gap. This CDR3 has 14 residues.

This rearrangement joins TRBV5-4 to TRBJ1-1, with 9 nucleotides matching TRBD1. V shed 2 bases, J shed 5 bases, and the junction held 7 bases outside the gene matches. The length of the CDR3 is 15 residues. Germline CDR1 SGHNT, CDR2 YYREEE (reference sequence). The CDR3 here is CASSLQGAVGTEAFF. As DNA, the CDR3 is TGTGCCAGCAGCTTACAGGGGGCGGTAGGAACTGAAGCTTTCTTT. Looking up the rest from reference TRBV5-4 and TRBJ1-1 gives the full variable domain: ETGVTQSPTHLIKTRGQQVTLRCSSQSGHNTVSWYQQALGQGPQFIFQYYREEENGRGNFPPRFSGLQFPNYSSELNVNALELDDSALYLCASSLQGAVGTEAFFGQGTRLTVV.

The rearrangement uses TRBV2 and TRBJ1-5; a weak D match, TRBD1 (6 bases). Germline-derived CDR1 and CDR2 are SNHLY and FYNNEI. CDR3 length equals 14 residues. The ends were cut back, 11 bases at V and 3 bases at J, with 17 bases in the middle. This chain's CDR3 is CASQGQSYNQPQHF. DNA of the CDR3: TGTGCCTCCCAGGGGCAGAGTTACAATCAGCCCCAGCATTTT.

This chain joins TRBV18 and TRBJ2-3; a weak D match, TRBD2 (6 bases). CDR1 is KGHSH, CDR2 LQKENI, per germline. The CDR3 runs 12 residues. V was cut by 10 bases and J by 2 bases, with 10 bases left in between. The CDR3 DNA reads TGTGCCACCCGGACTACCACAGATACGCAGTATTTT. It yields the protein CATRTTTDTQYF.

The V gene is TRBV12-3 or TRBV12-4, the J gene TRBJ2-5; D ambiguous. The CDR3 contains 13 residues. Trimming took off 8 bases at V and 1 base at J, with 11 bases between the two ends. CDR3 in DNA: TGTGCCAGCCGCCTATCGGGCCAAGAGACCCAGTACTTC. This gives the protein CASRLSGQETQYF.

The genes are TRBV2 and TRBJ1-6; D not certain. Between the trimmed V and J ends, which lost 6 bases and 0 bases, there was a span of 6 bases. The CDR3 extends over 14 amino acids. Germline values: CDR1 SNHLY, CDR2 FYNNEI. The CDR3 spells CASRGSSYNSPLHF. The CDR3 DNA reads TGTGCCAGCAGAGGGAGCTCCTATAATTCACCCCTCCACTTT.

The genes are TRBV5-1 and TRBJ2-3; 7 nucleotides match TRBD1. Germline-derived CDR1 and CDR2 are SGHRS and YFSETQ. V trimming: 3 bases; J trimming: 2 bases; junction bases outside the gene matches: 3. The CDR3 has 14 amino acids. DNA for the CDR3: TGCGCCAGCAGCTCGGGACAGTACACAGATACGCAGTATTTT. This translates into CASSSGQYTDTQYF. Together with reference TRBV5-1 and TRBJ2-3, the CDR3 gives the full variable domain: KAGVTQTPRYLIKTRGQQVTLSCSPISGHRSVSWYQQTPGQGLQFLFEYFSETQRNKGNFPGRFSGRQFSNSRSEMNVSTLELGDSALYLCASSSGQYTDTQYFGPGTRLTVL.

The chain uses TRBV4-1 and TRBJ1-6; no clear D gene. V was shortened by 0 bases and J by 6 bases, with 12 bases between the two germline ends. The CDR3 runs to 16 residues. CDR1 and CDR2 from the germline V gene are MGHRA and YSYEKL. CDR3: CASSQDSSLGNSPLHF. The CDR3 region has the DNA TGCGCCAGCAGCCAAGATTCTAGCCTGGGTAATTCACCCCTCCACTTT.

This rearrangement joins TRBV6-2 or TRBV6-3 to TRBJ2-1, with 10 bases that match TRBD1. J lost 6 bases, V lost 6 bases, and 5 bases had no gene match. The CDR3 runs to 14 residues. CDR1 and CDR2 (germline): MNHEY, SVGEGT. The CDR3 reads CASSPGQGSNEQFF. The CDR3 DNA sequence: TGTGCCAGCAGCCCGGGACAGGGGTCCAATGAGCAGTTCTTC.

This chain joins TRBV5-5 and TRBJ2-7; no definite D call. V was clipped by 4 bases and J by 6 bases, with 20 bases between them. CDR1 and CDR2 (germline): SGHKS, YYEKEE (reference sequence). The CDR3 is 15 residues long. The CDR3 is CASSHTAYDQLEQYF. The CDR3 coding sequence is TGTGCCAGCAGCCACACAGCCTACGACCAGCTCGAGCAGTACTTC.

V usage is TRBV6-5 and J usage is TRBJ2-7; perhaps TRBD2 as D (6 bases). Germline CDR1 and CDR2: MNHEY and SVGAGI. Trimming removed 6 bases from V and 8 bases from J, with 14 bases in between. The length of the CDR3 is 12 residues. The CDR3 reads CASSPGRGKQYF. The CDR3 region has the DNA TGTGCCAGCAGCCCCGGGCGGGGAAAGCAGTACTTC.

Turning to this clone: This sample includes further DNA sequences coding for the same CDR3. This chain uses TRBV3-1 (or the pseudogene TRBV3-2) with TRBJ2-5; no clear D. The CDR3 loop spans 15 amino acids. Trimming took 0 bases from V and 5 from J, leaving 13 bases between them. Germline loops: CDR1 LGHDT, CDR2 YNNKEL (reference sequence). CDR3 in amino acids: CASSQDPGPRETQYF. The CDR3 DNA reads TGTGCCAGCAGCCAAGATCCCGGACCCAGGGAGACCCAGTACTTC.

This chain links TRBV7-2 with TRBJ2-3; 10 bases match TRBD1. Losses at the gene ends were 1 base for V and 6 bases for J; bases not matched to a gene: 4. The germline V gene encodes CDR1 SGHTA and CDR2 FQGNSA. The CDR3 contains 15 residues. CDR3 sequence reads: CASSLVGTGADTQYF. The DNA of the CDR3 is TGTGCCAGCAGCTTAGTTGGGACAGGGGCGGATACGCAGTATTTT.

The chain has TRBV28 and TRBJ2-2; D uncertain. Trimming left V 5 bases short and J 4 bases short, with 14 bases between. The CDR3 totals 15 residues. Germline CDR1 reads MDHEN; CDR2 reads SYDVKM. In DNA form, the CDR3 reads TGTGCCAGCAGTCCAGGTCGGGCCGGCACCGGGGAGCTGTTTTTT. It translates to CASSPGRAGTGELFF.

The chain couples TRBV11-2 to TRBJ1-6; unclear D gene. This CDR3 contains 17 residues. Trimming shortened V by 5 bases and J by 3 bases, and 17 bases separated the two germline ends. The germline V gene encodes CDR1 SGHAT and CDR2 FQNNGV. CDR3 region: CASSPSPGQIYNSPLHF. DNA of the CDR3: TGTGCCAGCAGCCCATCCCCCGGGCAGATCTATAATTCACCCCTCCACTTT.

The V call is TRBV7-3, the J call TRBJ2-3; D may be TRBD1 (6 bases). The CDR3 loop spans 14 amino acids. Germline CDR1 reads SGHTA; CDR2 reads FQGTGA. The V end was cut by 2 bases, the J end by 3 bases, with 9 bases between. CDR3 amino acids: CASSLPDRTDTQYF. As DNA, the CDR3 is TGTGCCAGCAGCTTACCGGACAGAACAGATACGCAGTATTTT.

This clone was counted once. Other nucleotide sequences from this sample produce the same CDR3. This chain joins TRBV4-3 and TRBJ1-5; D is unresolved. V lost 0 bases, J lost 4 bases, and 4 bases lay in between. CDR1 LGHNA and CDR2 YSLEER come from the germline V gene. This CDR3 contains 13 residues. CDR3 protein: CASSQDRNQPQHF. DNA of the CDR3: TGCGCCAGCAGCCAAGACAGAAATCAGCCCCAGCATTTT.

The rearrangement uses TRBV18 and TRBJ1-2, with D possibly TRBD1 on 5 matching bases. Trimming pared 2 bases from V and 4 bases from J, leaving 11 bases between. The CDR3 contains 14 residues. Per germline, CDR1 KGHSH and CDR2 LQKENI. This CDR3 reads CASSPSQGGYGYTF. The CDR3 nucleotides are TGTGCCAGCTCACCATCGCAGGGCGGCTATGGCTACACCTTC.

The gene calls are TRBV29-1 and TRBJ1-4; D unresolved. The germline V and J ends were trimmed by 0 bases and 0 bases, with 11 bases remaining between them. Looked up from germline, CDR1 is SQVTM and CDR2 is ANQGSEA. The CDR3 covers 16 residues. The chain's CDR3 is CSVEDLSLATNEKLFF. DNA of the CDR3: TGCAGCGTTGAAGATCTTTCGCTTGCAACTAATGAAAAACTGTTTTTT.